The 15 T cell receptor beta chains below were found in one sample sequenced in a study of CD8 T cells in ankylosing spondylitis. From the 5' RACE reads, TCRdb called clonotypes with MiXCR, one entry per CDR3 protein. The repertoire holds 150,000 to 200,000 distinct CDR3 sequences, with approximately 20% as singletons. The sample comprised blood, either unsorted or a sorted T cell fraction (not recorded which). These TCRs come from a male donor with ankylosing spondylitis or in good health (not recorded which).

The CDR3 region is CASRYRDQNNEQFF. The CDR3 bases are TGTGCCAGCAGATACCGGGACCAAAACAATGAGCAGTTCTTC. The chain uses TRBV27 and TRBJ2-1; D possibly matches TRBD1 or TRBD2 (5 bases each). The CDR3 totals 14 residues. V lost 6 bases to trimming and J lost 5 bases, with 14 bases between them. The germline CDR1 and CDR2 sequences are MNHEY and SMNVEV (reference sequence).

This clonotype was seen at least ten times. This chain uses TRBV7-8 with TRBJ2-7; the match to TRBD2 covers 12 bases. CDR3 length: 17 residues. CDR1 and CDR2 from the germline V gene are SGHVS and FQNEAQ. The J segment lost 6 bases and the V segment lost 2 bases, leaving 11 bases of the junction unmatched. In DNA, the CDR3 is TGTGCCAGCAGCTTAACCCCCCCGACTAGCGGGAGAGGCGAGCAGTACTTC. This gives the protein CASSLTPPTSGRGEQYF.

This clonotype was recorded many times. The CDR3 sequence is CAISARGTTYNEQFF. CDR3 in DNA: TGTGCCATCAGTGCCCGGGGGACTACCTACAATGAGCAGTTCTTC. The chain has TRBV10-3 and TRBJ2-1; 7 positions match TRBD2. Germline CDR1 reads ENHRY; CDR2 reads SYGVKD. The CDR3 consists of 15 residues. V gave up 4 bases and J gave up 2 bases; unmatched junction bases: 5.

This clonotype was seen a few times. The V call is TRBV29-1, the J call TRBJ2-7, with TRBD2 matching over 7 bases. V was pared by 3 bases and J by 3 bases, with 5 bases of the junction left unmatched. Germline V gene data show CDR1 as SQVTM and CDR2 as ANQGSEA. The CDR3 covers 13 residues. In DNA, the CDR3 is TGCAGCGTTGACGGGGCGGGGGACTACGAGCAGTACTTC. It codes for CSVDGAGDYEQYF.

This clonotype was recorded many times. The chain combines TRBV29-1 with TRBJ2-7; TRBD1 matches 8 bases. V dropped 4 bases and J dropped 2; count of bases not matched to a gene: 4. The germline V gene has CDR1 SQVTM and CDR2 ANQGSEA. The CDR3 runs 13 residues. As DNA, the CDR3 is TGCAGCGTTGTGCGACAGGGGACCTACGAGCAGTACTTC. Translation: CSVVRQGTYEQYF.

The chain links TRBV29-1 to TRBJ1-1; D remains unclear. CDR3 length: 11 amino acids. The germline CDR1 and CDR2 sequences are SQVTM and ANQGSEA. The V gene lost 6 bases and the J gene lost 6 bases, with 11 bases spanning the gap. This CDR3 is CSVGGVAEAFF. The CDR3 coding sequence is TGCAGCGTGGGTGGGGTTGCTGAAGCTTTCTTT.

As for this clonotype: A read error may explain this, as a much larger clone is one base away. The V call is TRBV5-5, the J call TRBJ1-4; D might be TRBD1 (6 bases). In germline, CDR1 is SGHKS, CDR2 YYEKEE (reference sequence). This CDR3 region has 15 residues. The CDR3 coding sequence is TGTGCCTGCAGCCAAGGGGGGGCTACGCGCGAAAAACTGTTTTTT. This gives the protein CACSQGGATREKLFF.

The chain recombines TRBV7-9 with TRBJ1-1; TRBD1 is a possible D gene (6 bases). V was trimmed by 8 bases and J by 6 bases, leaving 16 bases between them. This CDR3 contains 13 residues. Per germline, CDR1 SEHNR and CDR2 FQNEAQ (reference sequence). This CDR3 is CASQGRGGPEAFF. CDR3 DNA: TGTGCCAGCCAGGGGAGAGGTGGGCCTGAAGCTTTCTTT.

This clonotype was found a few times. The J gene is TRBJ2-7, the V gene TRBV6-5; no clear D. There are 13 residues in the CDR3. Trimming removed 2 bases at V and 5 bases at J, with 10 bases between. Germline V gene sequence: CDR1 MNHEY, CDR2 SVGAGI. As DNA, the CDR3 is TGTGCCAGCAGTTACCGATCAGGTGACGAGCAGTACTTC. This sequence encodes CASSYRSGDEQYF.

This clonotype was counted at least ten times. The CDR3 sequence is CASSESTGLAQYF. The DNA for the CDR3 is TGTGCCAGCAGTGAAAGTACAGGACTAGCGCAGTATTTT. The chain couples TRBV2 to TRBJ2-3; 7 bases match TRBD2. The V gene's germline CDR1 is SNHLY and CDR2 FYNNEI. This CDR3 region has 13 residues. Germline trimming cut 2 bases from V and 10 bases from J; bases unmatched to any gene: 6.

There are a few counts of this clonotype. V usage is TRBV20-1 and J usage is TRBJ1-1; D not resolved. The germline gives CDR1 DFQATT, CDR2 SNEGSKA (reference sequence). With 3 bases removed from V and 10 bases from J, the gap between germline ends came to 12 bases. The CDR3 covers 11 residues. The CDR3 region is CSASPSLRAFF. In DNA form, the CDR3 reads TGCAGTGCTAGCCCCTCCTTACGAGCTTTCTTT.

This clonotype was detected only a few times. The V gene is TRBV2, the J gene TRBJ2-1, with D unresolved. With 8 bases removed from V and 5 bases from J, the gap between germline ends came to 19 bases. Per germline, CDR1 SNHLY and CDR2 FYNNEI. This CDR3 is 15 amino acids long. CDR3 region: CASVSEPSDNNEQFF. In nucleotides, the CDR3 is TGTGCCAGCGTATCCGAGCCCTCCGACAACAATGAGCAGTTCTTC.

This clonotype was detected ten times or more. V and J are TRBV5-1 and TRBJ1-2, with 9 bases aligning to TRBD1. Germline lookup yields CDR1 SGHRS and CDR2 YFSETQ. The CDR3 runs 15 residues. V gave up 3 bases and J gave up 7 bases; unmatched junction bases: 10. The CDR3 protein is CASSSEMGQGPGYTF. CDR3 nucleotides: TGCGCCAGCAGCTCGGAAATGGGACAGGGCCCTGGCTACACCTTC.

The chain combines TRBV3-1 with TRBJ1-2, with a possible D match to TRBD1 (5 bases). V dropped 4 bases and J dropped 1 base, with 13 bases sitting between them. The CDR3 totals 15 residues. Looked up from germline, CDR1 is LGHDT and CDR2 is YNNKEL (reference sequence). The DNA for the CDR3 is TGTGCCAGCAGCCGAGGGGTAAGGGATAACTATGGCTACACCTTC. Translating it yields CASSRGVRDNYGYTF.

This clonotype was seen repeatedly, ten times or more. This rearrangement joins TRBV29-1 to TRBJ1-1; D is ambiguous. The CDR3 runs to 13 residues. Germline V lookup: CDR1 SQVTM, CDR2 ANQGSEA. V lost 1 base to trimming and J lost 5 bases, with 11 bases between them. CDR3 sequence reads: CSVEAGSVTEAFF. CDR3 nucleotide sequence: TGCAGCGTTGAAGCGGGATCCGTTACTGAAGCTTTCTTT. Full variable domain (outside the CDR3, taken from reference TRBV29-1 and TRBJ1-1): SAVISQKPSRDICQRGTSLTIQCQVDSQVTMMFWYRQQPGQSLTLIATANQGSEATYESGFVIDKFPISRPNLTFSTLTVSNMSPEDSSIYLCSVEAGSVTEAFFGQGTRLTVV.